This is a list of T cell receptor beta chains from one sample in a study of T-cell memory formation after mild COVID-19. TCRdb ran MiXCR on the 5' RACE reads and lists one entry per CDR3 protein. The data show 210,000 or so distinct CDR3 sequences, 15% to 20% seen once. The sequencing sample was made of PBMCs or a T cell subset sorted from them (not recorded which). The receptors come from an adult woman who had mild COVID-19 (a few samples of this study predate the infection). Cell type and time point are not known. CDR3s include the opening cysteine and the closing phenylalanine or tryptophan. The order of the fields is CDR3 length, V gene, clone size, D gene, J gene, CDR3 protein, CDR3 DNA. A D gene is named only where the DNA matches it firmly. Clone size is not always given. Where it is, it says once, few, many or a class for expanded clones.

len: 16; v_gene: TRBV7-2; abundance: .; d_gene: .; j_gene: TRBJ2-3; CDR3aa: CASSYQGWGGTDTQYF; CDR3nt: TGTGCCAGCAGCTACCAGGGGTGGGGGGGCACAGATACGCAGTATTTT
len: 15; v_gene: TRBV20-1; abundance: .; d_gene: .; j_gene: TRBJ1-1; CDR3aa: CSARARGGAPTEAFF; CDR3nt: TGCAGTGCTAGGGCTCGGGGGGGGGCGCCGACTGAAGCTTTCTTT
len: 14; v_gene: TRBV2; abundance: few; d_gene: .; j_gene: TRBJ2-2; CDR3aa: CASSDQANTGELFF; CDR3nt: TGTGCCAGCAGTGACCAGGCGAACACCGGGGAGCTGTTTTTT
len: 14; v_gene: TRBV20-1; abundance: .; d_gene: TRBD2; j_gene: TRBJ2-7; CDR3aa: CSASRGTSGTEQYF; CDR3nt: TGCAGTGCTAGTCGGGGGACTAGCGGGACCGAGCAGTACTTC
len: 14; v_gene: TRBV7-8; abundance: .; d_gene: .; j_gene: TRBJ2-3; CDR3aa: CASSPSMATDTQYF; CDR3nt: TGTGCCAGCAGCCCATCTATGGCCACAGATACGCAGTATTTT
len: 14; v_gene: TRBV5-6; abundance: few; d_gene: .; j_gene: TRBJ1-2; CDR3aa: CASSLGEIVYGYTF; CDR3nt: TGTGCCAGCAGCTTGGGAGAGATTGTATATGGCTACACCTTC
len: 15; v_gene: TRBV6-5; abundance: few; d_gene: TRBD1; j_gene: TRBJ1-2; CDR3aa: CASSPRTGGSGGYTF; CDR3nt: TGTGCCAGCAGTCCCCGGACAGGGGGCAGTGGTGGCTACACCTTC
len: 13; v_gene: TRBV6-5; abundance: .; d_gene: TRBD2; j_gene: TRBJ2-1; CDR3aa: CASSYRGLGEQFF; CDR3nt: TGTGCCAGCAGTTACAGGGGACTAGGCGAGCAGTTCTTC
len: 17; v_gene: TRBV30; abundance: .; d_gene: .; j_gene: TRBJ2-3; CDR3aa: CAWSVRRSSVNTDTQYF; CDR3nt: TGTGCCTGGAGTGTACGGCGGTCTAGCGTGAACACAGATACGCAGTATTTT
len: 11; v_gene: TRBV12-3/TRBV12-4; abundance: .; d_gene: .; j_gene: TRBJ1-1; CDR3aa: CASSPPGRAFF; CDR3nt: TGTGCCAGCAGCCCCCCGGGGCGGGCTTTCTTT
len: 11; v_gene: TRBV7-6; abundance: .; d_gene: .; j_gene: TRBJ2-1; CDR3aa: CASSLARDVFF; CDR3nt: TGTGCCAGCAGCTTAGCCCGGGATGTGTTCTTC
len: 12; v_gene: TRBV7-8; abundance: .; d_gene: .; j_gene: TRBJ1-3; CDR3aa: CASSFLGNTIYF; CDR3nt: TGTGCCAGCAGCTTTTTAGGAAACACCATATATTTT
len: 15; v_gene: TRBV5-5; abundance: .; d_gene: .; j_gene: TRBJ1-5; CDR3aa: CASSSLAGVNQPQHF; CDR3nt: TGTGCCAGCAGCTCCCTGGCCGGGGTCAATCAGCCCCAGCATTTT
len: 14; v_gene: TRBV5-6; abundance: .; d_gene: TRBD1; j_gene: TRBJ1-1; CDR3aa: CASSATGANTEAFF; CDR3nt: TGTGCCAGCAGCGCGACAGGGGCGAACACTGAAGCTTTCTTT
len: 14; v_gene: TRBV12-3/TRBV12-4; abundance: .; d_gene: .; j_gene: TRBJ2-7; CDR3aa: CASSFGAAVYEQYF; CDR3nt: TGTGCCAGCAGTTTCGGAGCAGCCGTTTACGAGCAGTACTTC
len: 15; v_gene: TRBV5-1; abundance: few; d_gene: TRBD1; j_gene: TRBJ2-7; CDR3aa: CASSDRQGSSHEQYF; CDR3nt: TGCGCCAGCAGCGATCGACAGGGGTCCTCCCACGAGCAGTACTTC
len: 15; v_gene: TRBV27; abundance: .; d_gene: .; j_gene: TRBJ1-4; CDR3aa: CASSLWDGGNEKLFF; CDR3nt: TGTGCCAGCAGTTTATGGGACGGTGGGAATGAAAAACTGTTTTTT
len: 15; v_gene: TRBV5-1; abundance: .; d_gene: TRBD1; j_gene: TRBJ1-2; CDR3aa: CASSLAEGGASGYTF; CDR3nt: TGCGCCAGCAGCTTGGCCGAAGGGGGCGCGTCTGGCTACACCTTC
len: 15; v_gene: TRBV6-5; abundance: few; d_gene: .; j_gene: TRBJ1-2; CDR3aa: CASSYSRRGIYGYTF; CDR3nt: TGTGCCAGCAGTTACTCGAGGCGGGGGATCTATGGCTACACCTTC
len: 13; v_gene: TRBV24-1; abundance: .; d_gene: TRBD1; j_gene: TRBJ2-1; CDR3aa: CATSALDREKQFF; CDR3nt: TGTGCCACCAGTGCCCTCGACAGGGAAAAGCAGTTCTTC
len: 12; v_gene: TRBV7-9; abundance: .; d_gene: TRBD2; j_gene: TRBJ2-1; CDR3aa: CASSPGTTKEFF; CDR3nt: TGTGCCAGCAGCCCTGGGACTACGAAGGAGTTCTTC
len: 14; v_gene: TRBV5-1; abundance: few; d_gene: TRBD1; j_gene: TRBJ2-1; CDR3aa: CASSFQGEYNEQFF; CDR3nt: TGCGCCAGCAGCTTTCAGGGGGAATACAATGAGCAGTTCTTC
len: 15; v_gene: TRBV6-2/TRBV6-3; abundance: .; d_gene: .; j_gene: TRBJ1-5; CDR3aa: CASSYSGISNQPQHF; CDR3nt: TGTGCCAGCAGTTACTCGGGGATAAGCAATCAGCCCCAGCATTTT
len: 15; v_gene: TRBV14; abundance: few; d_gene: .; j_gene: TRBJ2-3; CDR3aa: CASSQGPGSTDTQYF; CDR3nt: TGTGCCAGCAGCCAAGGCCCGGGGAGCACAGATACGCAGTATTTT
len: 14; v_gene: TRBV10-3; abundance: .; d_gene: TRBD1; j_gene: TRBJ1-1; CDR3aa: CAISNRGSNTEAFF; CDR3nt: TGTGCCATCAGTAACAGGGGATCGAACACTGAAGCTTTCTTT
len: 16; v_gene: TRBV29-1; abundance: few; d_gene: .; j_gene: TRBJ2-1; CDR3aa: CSVPLGGQSSYNEQFF; CDR3nt: TGCAGCGTGCCACTGGGGGGACAGAGCTCCTACAATGAGCAGTTCTTC